This TCR beta chain was retrieved from a study of CXCR3-negative and CXCR3-positive naive CD8 T cells. Study-wide results and limits: Across naive subsets, surface CD5 expression was comparable, and TCR strength was inferred from properties of the TRB CDR3. Naive subsets were similarly diverse, while memory CD8+ repertoires were much less diverse. Naive CXCR3-positive and CXCR3-negative cells shared TRBV-TRBJ usage; memory cells diverged.

All TRB cDNA libraries came from 5' RACE performed with UMI labels. TCRdb re-called the 5' RACE reads, yielding one record per CDR3 amino acid sequence without DNA. This sample's table has several thousand distinct CDR3 sequences. CDR3 length: 14 amino acids. CD45RO-CCR7+CD27+CD95- defined naive CD8+ T cells. Note on this clonotype: Its antigen remains unidentified.

The sequence came from a human donor in good health. Some clones in this sample may be carry-over from other donors' samples. The sequenced sample was naive CXCR3- CD8+ T cells from blood. Subset indicated: CD45RO-CCR7+CD27+CD95- naive CD8+ T cells lacking CXCR3 (TNR3-). The rearrangement links TRBV12-3 or TRBV12-4 to TRBJ2-1; TCRdb proposes TRBD2, but this gene call is untestable without DNA. The CDR3 here is CASSPSAGGPSQFF.